This T cell receptor (beta chain) was captured in a study of blood T cell repertoires in COVID-19. Overall study: The United States, Italy and Spain provided the acute and convalescent COVID-19 samples. Sources were T cells, B-cell-depleted T cells, or PBMCs; the material itself was cDNA or gDNA.

J was trimmed by 3 bases and V by 5 bases; bases with no gene match: 5. CDR3 length equals 14 residues. Germline CDR1 and CDR2: LGHNA and YNFKEQ. Produced via immunoSEQ multiplex PCR; TCRdb's table is partial and in-frame only. This repertoire shows about 84,000 clones, around 80% found once; its top ten account for 25% to 35%. The material sequenced was peripheral blood. The TCR sequence derives from a woman aged 80 or over with acute or convalescent COVID-19. The V call is TRBV4-2, the J call TRBJ1-2, with 8 bases aligning to TRBD1. The CDR3 sequence is CASSTGQGDYGYTF. CDR3 nucleotide sequence: TGTGCCAGCAGCACAGGACAGGGAGACTATGGCTACACCTTC.